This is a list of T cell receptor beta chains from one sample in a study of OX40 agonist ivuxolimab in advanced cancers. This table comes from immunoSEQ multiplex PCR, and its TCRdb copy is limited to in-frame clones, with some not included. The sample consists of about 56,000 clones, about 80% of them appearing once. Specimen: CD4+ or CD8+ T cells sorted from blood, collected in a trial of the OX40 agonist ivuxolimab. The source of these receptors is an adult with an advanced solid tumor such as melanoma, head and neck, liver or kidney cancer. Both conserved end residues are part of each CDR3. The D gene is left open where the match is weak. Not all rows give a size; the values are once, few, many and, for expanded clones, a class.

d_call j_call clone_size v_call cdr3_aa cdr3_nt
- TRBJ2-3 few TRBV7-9 CASSLSGPTDTQYF TGTGCCAGCAGCTTAAGCGGACCCACAGATACGCAGTATTTT
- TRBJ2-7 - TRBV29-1 CSVEVPRGAPYEQYF TGCAGCGTTGAAGTCCCCCGGGGGGCCCCCTACGAGCAGTACTTC
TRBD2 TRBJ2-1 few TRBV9 CASSVGLAGGFYNEQFF TGTGCCAGCAGCGTAGGGCTAGCGGGGGGGTTTTACAATGAGCAGTTCTTC
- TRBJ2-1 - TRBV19 CASRFIGGANEQFF TGTGCCAGTAGATTTATTGGAGGGGCCAATGAGCAGTTCTTC
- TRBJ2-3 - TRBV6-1 CASTRLASSTDTQYF TGTGCCAGCACCCGCCTGGCGAGTAGCACAGATACGCAGTATTTT
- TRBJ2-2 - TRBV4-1 CASSRTALGGTGELFF TGCGCCAGCAGCCGTACCGCGCTAGGGGGTACCGGGGAGCTGTTTTTT
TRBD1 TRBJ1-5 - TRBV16 CASSPRDRDQPQHF TGTGCCAGCAGCCCCCGGGACAGGGATCAGCCCCAGCATTTT
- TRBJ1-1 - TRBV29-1 CSVEVNTEAFF TGCAGCGTTGAGGTGAACACTGAAGCTTTCTTT
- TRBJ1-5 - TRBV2 CASMPRRGLAQPQHF TGTGCCAGCATGCCCCGTCGGGGGCTTGCTCAGCCCCAGCATTTT
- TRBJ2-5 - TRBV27 CAGSYRFREETQYF TGTGCCGGCAGTTACCGGTTCCGCGAGGAGACCCAGTACTTC
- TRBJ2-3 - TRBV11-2 CASSLDQADTQYF TGTGCCAGCAGCTTAGATCAGGCAGATACGCAGTATTTT
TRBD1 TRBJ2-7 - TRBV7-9 CASSSGQGRNEQYF TGTGCCAGCAGCTCGGGACAGGGGAGGAACGAGCAGTACTTC
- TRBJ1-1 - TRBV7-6 CASSFGSVENTEAFF TGTGCCAGCAGCTTTGGGTCAGTGGAAAACACTGAAGCTTTCTTT
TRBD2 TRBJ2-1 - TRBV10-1 CASGGTSGSREQFF TGCGCCAGCGGCGGGACTAGCGGGTCCCGGGAGCAGTTCTTC
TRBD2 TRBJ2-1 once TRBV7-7 CASSPRSGSNEQFF TGTGCTAGCAGCCCCCGCAGCGGGAGCAATGAGCAGTTCTTC
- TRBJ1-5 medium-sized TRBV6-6 CASSLQGGNQPQHF TGTGCCAGCAGTTTACAGGGAGGGAATCAGCCCCAGCATTTT
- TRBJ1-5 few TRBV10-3 CAISEQWEQPQHF TGTGCCATCAGTGAGCAATGGGAACAGCCCCAGCATTTT
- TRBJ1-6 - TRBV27 CASSLSGGLDSPLHF TGTGCCAGCAGTTTATCCGGGGGATTGGATTCACCCCTCCACTTT
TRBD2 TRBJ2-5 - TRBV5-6 CASSLGLALQETQYF TGTGCCAGCAGCCTAGGACTAGCTCTGCAAGAGACCCAGTACTTC
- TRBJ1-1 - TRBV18 CASSPGLDTEAFF TGTGCCAGCTCACCGGGGTTGGACACTGAAGCTTTCTTT
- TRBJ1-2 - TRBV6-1 CASRTGWDNYGYTF TGTGCCAGCAGAACAGGGTGGGATAACTATGGCTACACCTTC
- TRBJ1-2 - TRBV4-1 CASSPLGRMYGYTF TGCGCCAGCAGCCCCCTGGGGAGAATGTACGGCTACACCTTC
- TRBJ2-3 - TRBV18 CASSPAIDTQYF TGTGCCAGCTCACCGGCGATCGATACGCAGTATTTT
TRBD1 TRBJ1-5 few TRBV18 CASQGTDNQPQHF TGTGCCAGCCAAGGGACAGACAATCAGCCCCAGCATTTT
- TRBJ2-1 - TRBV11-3 CASSLLRAPYNEQFF TGTGCCAGCAGCTTACTACGGGCCCCCTACAATGAGCAGTTCTTC